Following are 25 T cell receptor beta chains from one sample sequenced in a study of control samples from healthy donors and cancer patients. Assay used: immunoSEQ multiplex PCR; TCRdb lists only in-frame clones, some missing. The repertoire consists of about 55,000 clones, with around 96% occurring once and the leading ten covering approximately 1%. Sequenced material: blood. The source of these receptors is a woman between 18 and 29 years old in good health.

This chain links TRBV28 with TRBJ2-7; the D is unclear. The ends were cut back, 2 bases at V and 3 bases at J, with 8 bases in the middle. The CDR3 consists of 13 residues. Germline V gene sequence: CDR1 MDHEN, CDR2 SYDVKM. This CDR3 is CASSLGQIYEQYF. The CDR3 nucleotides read TGTGCCAGCAGTTTAGGCCAGATCTACGAGCAGTACTTC.

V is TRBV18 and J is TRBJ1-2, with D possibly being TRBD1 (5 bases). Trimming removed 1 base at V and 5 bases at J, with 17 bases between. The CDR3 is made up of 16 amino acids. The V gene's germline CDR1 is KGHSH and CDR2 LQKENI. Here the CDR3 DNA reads TGTGCCAGCTCACCACTCGACGAAGGGGCGAGATATGGCTACACCTTC. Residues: CASSPLDEGARYGYTF. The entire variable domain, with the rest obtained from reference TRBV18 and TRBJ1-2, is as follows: NAGVMQNPRHLVRRRGQEARLRCSPMKGHSHVYWYRQLPEEGLKFMVYLQKENIIDESGMPKERFSAEFPKEGPSILRIQQVVRGDSAAYFCASSPLDEGARYGYTFGSGTRLTVV.

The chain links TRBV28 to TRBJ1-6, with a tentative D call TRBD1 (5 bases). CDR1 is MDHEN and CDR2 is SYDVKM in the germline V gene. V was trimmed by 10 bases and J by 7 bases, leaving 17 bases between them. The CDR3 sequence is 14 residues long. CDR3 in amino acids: CATKRGIFNSPLHF. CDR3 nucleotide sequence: TGTGCCACTAAGCGGGGGATCTTCAATTCACCCCTCCACTTT.

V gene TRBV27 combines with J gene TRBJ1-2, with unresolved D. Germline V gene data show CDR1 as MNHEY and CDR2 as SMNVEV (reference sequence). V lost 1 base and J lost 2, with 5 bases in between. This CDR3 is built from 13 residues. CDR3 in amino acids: CASSLFANYGYTF. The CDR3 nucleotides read TGTGCCAGCAGTTTATTTGCAAACTATGGCTACACCTTC.

The CDR3 sequence is CATDGRGHYEQYF. The DNA of the CDR3 is TGTGCCACCGATGGCAGGGGGCACTACGAGCAGTACTTC. The gene calls are TRBV15 and TRBJ2-7, with 8 bases matching TRBD1. The J segment lost 3 bases and the V segment lost 8 bases, leaving 6 bases of the junction unmatched. The CDR3 loop spans 13 amino acids. In germline, CDR1 is LNHNV, CDR2 YYDKDF (reference sequence).

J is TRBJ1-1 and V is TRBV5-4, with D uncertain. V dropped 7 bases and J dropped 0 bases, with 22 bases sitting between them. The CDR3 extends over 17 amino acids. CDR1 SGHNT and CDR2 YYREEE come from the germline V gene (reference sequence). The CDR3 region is CASGRYNLVGLNTEAFF. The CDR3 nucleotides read TGTGCCAGCGGCCGATATAACTTGGTGGGATTGAACACTGAAGCTTTCTTT.

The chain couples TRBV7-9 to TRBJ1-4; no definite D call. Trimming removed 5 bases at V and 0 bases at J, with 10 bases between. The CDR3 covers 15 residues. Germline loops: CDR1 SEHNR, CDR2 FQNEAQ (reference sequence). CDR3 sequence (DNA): TGTGCCAGCAGCATAGTCGCCGCAACTAATGAAAAACTGTTTTTT. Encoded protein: CASSIVAATNEKLFF.

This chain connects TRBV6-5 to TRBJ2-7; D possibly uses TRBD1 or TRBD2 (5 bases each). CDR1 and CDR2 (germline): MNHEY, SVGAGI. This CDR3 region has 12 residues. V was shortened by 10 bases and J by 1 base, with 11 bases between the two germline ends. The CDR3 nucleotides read TGTGCCACCTCAGAGGGGTCCTACGAGCAGTACTTC. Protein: CATSEGSYEQYF.

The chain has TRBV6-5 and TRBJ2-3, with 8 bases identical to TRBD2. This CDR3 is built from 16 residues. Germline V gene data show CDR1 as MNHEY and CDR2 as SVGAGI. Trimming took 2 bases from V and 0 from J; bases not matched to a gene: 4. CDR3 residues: CASSYSAGGSTDTQYF. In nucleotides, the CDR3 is TGTGCCAGCAGTTACAGCGCGGGGGGAAGCACAGATACGCAGTATTTT.

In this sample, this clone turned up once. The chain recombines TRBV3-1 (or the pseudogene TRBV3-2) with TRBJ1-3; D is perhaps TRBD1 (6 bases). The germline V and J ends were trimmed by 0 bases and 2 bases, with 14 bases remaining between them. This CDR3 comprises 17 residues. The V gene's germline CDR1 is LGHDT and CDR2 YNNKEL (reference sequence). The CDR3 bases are TGTGCCAGCAGCCAAGATACGGGGGCAAAACCTGGAAACACCATATATTTT. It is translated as CASSQDTGAKPGNTIYF.

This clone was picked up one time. The CDR3 nucleotides read TGTGCCAGCAGCTTAGTAGGGGACCCAAGAACCTACGAGCAGTACTTC. This gives the protein CASSLVGDPRTYEQYF. The chain links TRBV11-2 to TRBJ2-7; D may be TRBD1 or TRBD2 (5 bases each). The V gene lost 1 base and the J gene lost 2 bases, with 15 bases spanning the gap. The CDR3 is 16 residues long. From germline, CDR1 is SGHAT and CDR2 FQNNGV.

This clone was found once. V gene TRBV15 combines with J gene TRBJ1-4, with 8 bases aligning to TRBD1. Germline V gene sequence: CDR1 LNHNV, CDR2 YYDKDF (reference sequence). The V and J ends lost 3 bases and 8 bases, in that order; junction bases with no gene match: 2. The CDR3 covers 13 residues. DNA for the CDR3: TGTGCCACCAGCAGGGACAGGGCGGAAAAACTGTTTTTT. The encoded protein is CATSRDRAEKLFF.

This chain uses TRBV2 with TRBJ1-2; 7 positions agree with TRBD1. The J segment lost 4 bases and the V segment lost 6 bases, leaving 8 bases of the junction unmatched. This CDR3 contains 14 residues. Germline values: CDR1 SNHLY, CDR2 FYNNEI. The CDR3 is CASRIGQAAYGYTF. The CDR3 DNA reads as TGTGCCAGCAGGATCGGACAGGCCGCCTATGGCTACACCTTC.

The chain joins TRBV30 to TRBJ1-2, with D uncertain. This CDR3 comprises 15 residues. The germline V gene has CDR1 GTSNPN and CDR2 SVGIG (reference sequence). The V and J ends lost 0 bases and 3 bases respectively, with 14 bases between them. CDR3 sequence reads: CAWSVWAGDYYGYTF. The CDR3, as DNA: TGTGCCTGGAGTGTCTGGGCGGGAGATTACTATGGCTACACCTTC. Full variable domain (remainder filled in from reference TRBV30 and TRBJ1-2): SQTIHQWPATLVQPVGSPLSLECTVEGTSNPNLYWYRQAAGRGLQLLFYSVGIGQISSEVPQNLSASRPQDRQFILSSKKLLLSDSGFYLCAWSVWAGDYYGYTFGSGTRLTVV.

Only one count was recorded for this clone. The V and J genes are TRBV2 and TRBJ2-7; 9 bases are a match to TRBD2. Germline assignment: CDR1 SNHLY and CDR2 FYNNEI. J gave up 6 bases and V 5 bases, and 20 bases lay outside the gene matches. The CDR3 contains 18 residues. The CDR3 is CASSWDRMAGGTSIEQYF. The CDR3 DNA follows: TGTGCCAGCAGTTGGGATCGGATGGCGGGGGGGACGTCTATCGAGCAGTACTTC. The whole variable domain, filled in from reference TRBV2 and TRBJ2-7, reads EPEVTQTPSHQVTQMGQEVILRCVPISNHLYFYWYRQILGQKVEFLVSFYNNEISEKSEIFDDQFSVERPDGSNFTLKIRSTKLEDSAMYFCASSWDRMAGGTSIEQYFGPGTRLTVT.

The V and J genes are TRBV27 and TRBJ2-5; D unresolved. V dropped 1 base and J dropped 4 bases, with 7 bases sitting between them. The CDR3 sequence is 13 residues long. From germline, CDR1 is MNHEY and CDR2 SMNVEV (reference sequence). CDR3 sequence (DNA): TGTGCCAGCAGTTTATATGGTGCAGAGACCCAGTACTTC. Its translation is CASSLYGAETQYF.

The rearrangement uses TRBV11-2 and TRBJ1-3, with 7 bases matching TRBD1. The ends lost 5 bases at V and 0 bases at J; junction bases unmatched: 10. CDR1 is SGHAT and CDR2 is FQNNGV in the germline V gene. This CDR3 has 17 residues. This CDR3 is CASSTRQGINSGNTIYF. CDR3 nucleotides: TGTGCCAGCAGCACCCGACAGGGAATCAACTCTGGAAACACCATATATTTT.

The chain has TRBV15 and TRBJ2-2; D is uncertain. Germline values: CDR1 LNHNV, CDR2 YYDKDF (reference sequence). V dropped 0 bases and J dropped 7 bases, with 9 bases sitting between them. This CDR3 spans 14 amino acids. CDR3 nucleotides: TGTGCCACCAGCAGAGAAGGTCTGAGCGGGGAGCTGTTTTTT. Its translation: CATSREGLSGELFF.

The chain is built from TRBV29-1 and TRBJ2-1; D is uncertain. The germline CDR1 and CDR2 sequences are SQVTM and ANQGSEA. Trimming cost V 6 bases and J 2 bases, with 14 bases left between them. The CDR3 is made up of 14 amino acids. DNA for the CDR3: TGCAGCGTCTTAATGAGGTCGGCCTACAATGAGCAGTTCTTC. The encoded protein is CSVLMRSAYNEQFF.

CDR3: CASSFSRNSLDTIYF. CDR3 nucleotides: TGTGCCAGCAGTTTCTCCAGGAACTCATTGGACACCATATATTTT. The chain is built from TRBV28 and TRBJ1-3; D gene ambiguous. Germline values: CDR1 MDHEN, CDR2 SYDVKM. Trimming took off 3 bases at V and 8 bases at J, with 17 bases between the two ends. CDR3 length equals 15 residues.

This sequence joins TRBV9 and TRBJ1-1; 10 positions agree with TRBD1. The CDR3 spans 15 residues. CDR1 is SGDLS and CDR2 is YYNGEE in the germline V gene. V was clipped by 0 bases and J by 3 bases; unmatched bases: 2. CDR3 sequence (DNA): TGTGCCAGCAGCGTAGGACAGGGGGCGGACACTGAAGCTTTCTTT. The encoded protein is CASSVGQGADTEAFF.

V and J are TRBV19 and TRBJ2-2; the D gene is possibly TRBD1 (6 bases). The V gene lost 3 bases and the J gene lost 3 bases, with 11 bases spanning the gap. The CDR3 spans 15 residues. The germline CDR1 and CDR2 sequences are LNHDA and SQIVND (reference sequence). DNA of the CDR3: TGTGCCAGTAGTATTACGGACAGACACACCGGGGAGCTGTTTTTT. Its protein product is CASSITDRHTGELFF.

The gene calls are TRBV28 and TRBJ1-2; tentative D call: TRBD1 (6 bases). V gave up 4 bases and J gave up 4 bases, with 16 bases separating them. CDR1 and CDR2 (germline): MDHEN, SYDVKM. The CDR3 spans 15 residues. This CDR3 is CASSSRSGVPYGYTF. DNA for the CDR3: TGTGCCAGCAGTTCTCGTTCAGGGGTACCCTATGGCTACACCTTC.

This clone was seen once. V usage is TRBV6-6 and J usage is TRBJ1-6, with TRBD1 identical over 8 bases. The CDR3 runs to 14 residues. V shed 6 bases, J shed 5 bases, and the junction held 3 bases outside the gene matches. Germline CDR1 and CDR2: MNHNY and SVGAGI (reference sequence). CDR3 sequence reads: CASRGGQDNSPLHF. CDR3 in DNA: TGTGCCAGCAGGGGGGGACAGGATAATTCACCCCTCCACTTT.

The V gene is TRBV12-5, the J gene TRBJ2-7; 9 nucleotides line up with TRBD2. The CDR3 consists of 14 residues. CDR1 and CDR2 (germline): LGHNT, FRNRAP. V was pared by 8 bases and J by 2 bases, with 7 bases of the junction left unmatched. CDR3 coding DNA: TGTGCTAGTACTGAGCGGGGGGCAGCCTACGAGCAGTACTTC. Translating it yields CASTERGAAYEQYF.